This T cell receptor beta chain stems from a study of T cells in women clearing cervical HPV infection. The wider study: HLA type could not be excluded as a confounder.

The CDR3 is 16 residues long. V lost 3 bases, J lost 4 bases, and 8 bases stayed unmatched. CDR1 is WSHSY and CDR2 is SAAADI in the germline V gene. Here immunoSEQ multiplex PCR was the method, and the copy in TCRdb shows in-frame clones only, minus some. The repertoire shows approximately 28,000 clones; the top ten hold approximately 3%. About this clone: With the read ending 3 residues before the CDR3 end, the germline J gene is used to fill in that end.

This receptor was identified in a woman between 18 and 69 years old with a cervical HPV16 infection that either progressed to CIN3+ or cleared (not recorded which). The rearrangement links TRBV10-2 to TRBJ2-5; 10 bases match TRBD1. Specimen: blood buffy coat. CDR3 bases read: TGCGCCAGCAGTGACCTGGGGACAGGGGTAGGAGAGACC. As protein: CASSDLGTGVGET. The CDR3 reads in full as CASSDLGTGVGETQYF.